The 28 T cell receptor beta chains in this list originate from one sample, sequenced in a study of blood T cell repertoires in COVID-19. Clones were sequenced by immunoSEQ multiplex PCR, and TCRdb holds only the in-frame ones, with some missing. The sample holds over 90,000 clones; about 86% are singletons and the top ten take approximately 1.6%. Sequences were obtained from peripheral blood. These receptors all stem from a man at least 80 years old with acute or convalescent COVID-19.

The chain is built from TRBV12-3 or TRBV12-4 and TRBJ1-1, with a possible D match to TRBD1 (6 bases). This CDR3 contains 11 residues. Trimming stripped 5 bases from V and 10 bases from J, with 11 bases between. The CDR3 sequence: CASSIQGSAFF. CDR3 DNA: TGTGCCAGCAGTATACAGGGTTCAGCTTTCTTT.

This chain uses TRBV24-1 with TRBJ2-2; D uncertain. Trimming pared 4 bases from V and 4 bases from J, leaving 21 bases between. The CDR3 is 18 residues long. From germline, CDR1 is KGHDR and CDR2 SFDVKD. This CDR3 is CATSDLTDFTATTGELFF. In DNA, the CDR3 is TGTGCCACCAGTGACTTGACCGATTTCACAGCTACCACCGGGGAGCTGTTTTTT.

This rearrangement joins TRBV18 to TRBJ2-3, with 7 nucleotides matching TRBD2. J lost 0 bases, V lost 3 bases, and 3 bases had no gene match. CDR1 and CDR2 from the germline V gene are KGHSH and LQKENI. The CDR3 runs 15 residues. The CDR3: CASSPTGGSTDTQYF. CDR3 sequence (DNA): TGTGCCAGCTCACCTACGGGAGGCAGCACAGATACGCAGTATTTT.

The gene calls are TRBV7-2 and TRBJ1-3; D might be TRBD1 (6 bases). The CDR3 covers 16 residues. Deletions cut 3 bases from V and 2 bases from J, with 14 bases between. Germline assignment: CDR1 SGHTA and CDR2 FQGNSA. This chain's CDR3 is CASSFPGHTPGNTIYF. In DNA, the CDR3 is TGTGCCAGCAGCTTTCCGGGACATACCCCTGGAAACACCATATATTTT.

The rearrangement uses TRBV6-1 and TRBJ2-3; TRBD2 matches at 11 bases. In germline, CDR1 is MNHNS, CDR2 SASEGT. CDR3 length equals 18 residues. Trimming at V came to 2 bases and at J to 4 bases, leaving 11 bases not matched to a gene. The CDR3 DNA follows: TGTGCCAGCAGTGAAATAGGGGCTAGCGGGAGGTTCCCAGATACGCAGTATTTT. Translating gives CASSEIGASGRFPDTQYF.

CDR3 sequence: CASSYGSGTAKGYTF. DNA for the CDR3: TGTGCCAGCAGTTACGGCTCTGGGACAGCGAAAGGCTACACCTTC. The chain is built from TRBV6-5 and TRBJ1-2, with 7 bases matching TRBD1. CDR3 length equals 15 residues. Looked up from germline, CDR1 is MNHEY and CDR2 is SVGAGI. Trimming removed 2 bases from V and 8 bases from J; junction bases left unmatched: 11.

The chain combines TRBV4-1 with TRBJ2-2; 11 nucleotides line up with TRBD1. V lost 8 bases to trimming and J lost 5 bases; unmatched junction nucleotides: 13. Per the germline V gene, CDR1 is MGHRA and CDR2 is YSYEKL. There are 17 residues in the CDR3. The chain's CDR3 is CASGAGPGQGGTGELFF. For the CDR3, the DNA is TGCGCCAGCGGCGCTGGTCCGGGACAGGGGGGGACCGGGGAGCTGTTTTTT.

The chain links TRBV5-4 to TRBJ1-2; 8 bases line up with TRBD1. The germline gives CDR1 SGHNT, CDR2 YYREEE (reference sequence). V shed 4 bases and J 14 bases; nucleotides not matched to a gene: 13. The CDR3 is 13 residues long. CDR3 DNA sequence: TGTGCCAGCAGCATCCAGGGGGCCGGTGGAGAGACCTTC. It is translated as CASSIQGAGGETF. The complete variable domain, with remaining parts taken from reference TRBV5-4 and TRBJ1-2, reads ETGVTQSPTHLIKTRGQQVTLRCSSQSGHNTVSWYQQALGQGPQFIFQYYREEENGRGNFPPRFSGLQFPNYSSELNVNALELDDSALYLCASSIQGAGGETFGSGTRLTVV.

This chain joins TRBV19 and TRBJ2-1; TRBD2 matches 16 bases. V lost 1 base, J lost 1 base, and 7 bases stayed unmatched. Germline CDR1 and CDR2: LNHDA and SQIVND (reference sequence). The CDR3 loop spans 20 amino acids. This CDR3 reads CASSIVGLAGGPKSYNEQFF. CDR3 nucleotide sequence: TGTGCCAGTAGTATAGTGGGACTAGCGGGAGGGCCTAAATCCTACAATGAGCAGTTCTTC.

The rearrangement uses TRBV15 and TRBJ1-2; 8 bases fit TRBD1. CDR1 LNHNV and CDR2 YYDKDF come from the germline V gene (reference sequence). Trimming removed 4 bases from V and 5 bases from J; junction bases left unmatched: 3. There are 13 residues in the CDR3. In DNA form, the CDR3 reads TGTGCCACCAGCACAGGGGGCGCGTATGGCTACACCTTC. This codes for CATSTGGAYGYTF.

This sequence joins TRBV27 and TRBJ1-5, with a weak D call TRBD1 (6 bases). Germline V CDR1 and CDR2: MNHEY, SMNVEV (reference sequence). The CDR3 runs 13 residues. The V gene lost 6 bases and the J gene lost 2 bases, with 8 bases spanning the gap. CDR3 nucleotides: TGTGCCAGCAGCCGGACAGGCAATCAGCCCCAGCATTTT. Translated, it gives CASSRTGNQPQHF.

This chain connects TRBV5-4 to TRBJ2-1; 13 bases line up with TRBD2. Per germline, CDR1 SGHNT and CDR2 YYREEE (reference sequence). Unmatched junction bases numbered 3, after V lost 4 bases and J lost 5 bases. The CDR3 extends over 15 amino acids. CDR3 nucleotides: TGTGCCAGCAGCCGGACTAGCGGGAGCCACAATGAGCAGTTCTTC. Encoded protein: CASSRTSGSHNEQFF.

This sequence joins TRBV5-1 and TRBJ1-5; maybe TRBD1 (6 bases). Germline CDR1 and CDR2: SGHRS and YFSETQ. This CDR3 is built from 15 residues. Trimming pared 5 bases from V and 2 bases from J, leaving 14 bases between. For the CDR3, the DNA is TGCGCCAGCAGACTTACAGGGTTGGGCAATCAGCCCCAGCATTTT. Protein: CASRLTGLGNQPQHF.

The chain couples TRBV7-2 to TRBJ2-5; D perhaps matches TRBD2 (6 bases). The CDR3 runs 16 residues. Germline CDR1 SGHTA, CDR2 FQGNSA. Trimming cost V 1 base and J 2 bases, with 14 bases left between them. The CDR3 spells CASSLGAGGFQETQYF. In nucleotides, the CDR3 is TGTGCCAGCAGCTTAGGGGCAGGAGGGTTTCAAGAGACCCAGTACTTC.

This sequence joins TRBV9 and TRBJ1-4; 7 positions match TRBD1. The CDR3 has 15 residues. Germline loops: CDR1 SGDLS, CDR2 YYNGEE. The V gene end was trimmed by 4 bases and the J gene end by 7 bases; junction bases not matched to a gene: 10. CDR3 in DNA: TGTGCCAGCAGCCAAACAGGGGCGGGAGGTGAAAAACTGTTTTTT. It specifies CASSQTGAGGEKLFF.

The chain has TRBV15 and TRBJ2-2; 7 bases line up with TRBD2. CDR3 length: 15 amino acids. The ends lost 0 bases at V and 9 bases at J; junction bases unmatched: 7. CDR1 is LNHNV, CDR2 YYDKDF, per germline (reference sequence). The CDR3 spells CATSRDWAGVRELFF. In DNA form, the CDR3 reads TGTGCCACCAGCAGAGACTGGGCGGGAGTGCGGGAGCTGTTTTTT. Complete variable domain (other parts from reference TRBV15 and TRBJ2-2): DAMVIQNPRYQVTQFGKPVTLSCSQTLNHNVMYWYQQKSSQAPKLLFHYYDKDFNNEADTPDNFQSRRPNTSFCFLDIRSPGLGDTAMYLCATSRDWAGVRELFFGEGSRLTVL.

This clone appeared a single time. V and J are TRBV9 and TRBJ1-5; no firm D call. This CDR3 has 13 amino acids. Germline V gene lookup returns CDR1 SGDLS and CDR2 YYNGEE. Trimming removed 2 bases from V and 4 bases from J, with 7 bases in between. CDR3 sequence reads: CASSVSGNQPQHF. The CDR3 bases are TGTGCCAGCAGCGTTTCGGGGAATCAGCCCCAGCATTTT.

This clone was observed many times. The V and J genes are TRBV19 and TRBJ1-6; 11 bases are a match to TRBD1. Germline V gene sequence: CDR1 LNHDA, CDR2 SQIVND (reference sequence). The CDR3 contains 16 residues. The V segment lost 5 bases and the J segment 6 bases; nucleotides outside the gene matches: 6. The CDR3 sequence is CASSPRTGGPNSPLHF. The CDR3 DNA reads TGTGCCAGTAGTCCAAGGACAGGGGGCCCTAATTCACCCCTCCACTTT.

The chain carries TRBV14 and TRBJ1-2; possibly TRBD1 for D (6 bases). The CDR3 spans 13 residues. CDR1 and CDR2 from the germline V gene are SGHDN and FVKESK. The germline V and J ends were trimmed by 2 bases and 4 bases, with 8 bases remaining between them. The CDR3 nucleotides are TGTGCCAGCAGCCAACAGGGGACCTATGGCTACACCTTC. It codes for CASSQQGTYGYTF.

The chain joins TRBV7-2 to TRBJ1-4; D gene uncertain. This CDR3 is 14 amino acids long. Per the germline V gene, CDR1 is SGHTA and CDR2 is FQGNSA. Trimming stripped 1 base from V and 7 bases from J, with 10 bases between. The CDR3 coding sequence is TGTGCCAGCAGCTTAGGCGGGCAAGCTGAAAAACTGTTTTTT. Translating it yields CASSLGGQAEKLFF.

Written as DNA, the CDR3 is TGTGCCAGCAGCTTCGAGGGTTGGACCGGGGTTAACACTGAAGCTTTCTTT. As protein: CASSFEGWTGVNTEAFF. The chain couples TRBV7-9 to TRBJ1-1; no clear D gene. The CDR3 spans 17 residues. Germline V gene data show CDR1 as SEHNR and CDR2 as FQNEAQ (reference sequence). V was shortened by 3 bases and J by 2 bases, with 19 bases between the two germline ends.

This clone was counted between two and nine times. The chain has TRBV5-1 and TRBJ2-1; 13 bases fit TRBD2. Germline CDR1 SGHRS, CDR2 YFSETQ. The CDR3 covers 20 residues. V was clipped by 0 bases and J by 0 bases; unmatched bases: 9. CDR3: CASSLAGTSGVLSSYNEQFF. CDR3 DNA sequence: TGCGCCAGCAGCTTGGCCGGGACTAGCGGGGTCCTGAGCTCCTACAATGAGCAGTTCTTC. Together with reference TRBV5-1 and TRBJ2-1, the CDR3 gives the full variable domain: KAGVTQTPRYLIKTRGQQVTLSCSPISGHRSVSWYQQTPGQGLQFLFEYFSETQRNKGNFPGRFSGRQFSNSRSEMNVSTLELGDSALYLCASSLAGTSGVLSSYNEQFFGPGTRLTVL.

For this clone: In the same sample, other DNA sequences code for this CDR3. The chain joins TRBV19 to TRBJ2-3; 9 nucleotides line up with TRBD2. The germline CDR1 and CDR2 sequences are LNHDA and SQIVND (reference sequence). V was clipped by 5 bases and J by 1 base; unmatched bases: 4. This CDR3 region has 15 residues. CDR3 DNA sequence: TGTGCCAGTAGTGAGGGACTAGCAGGCACAGATACGCAGTATTTT. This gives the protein CASSEGLAGTDTQYF.

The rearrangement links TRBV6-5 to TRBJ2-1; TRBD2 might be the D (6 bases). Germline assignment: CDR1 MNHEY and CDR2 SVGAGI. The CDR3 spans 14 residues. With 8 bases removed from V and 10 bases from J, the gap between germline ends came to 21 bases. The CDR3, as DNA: TGTGCCAGCGGGGGGATGGGGGAGACGGAAGAGCAGTTCTTC. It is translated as CASGGMGETEEQFF.

In DNA form, the CDR3 reads TGTGCCAGCTCACTCGGAAGGACTAGCGGGGTTAACACAGATACGCAGTATTTT. This sequence encodes CASSLGRTSGVNTDTQYF. The chain has TRBV18 and TRBJ2-3; the match to TRBD2 covers 12 bases. V lost 4 bases to trimming and J lost 2 bases; unmatched junction nucleotides: 10. Germline-derived CDR1 and CDR2 are KGHSH and LQKENI. The length of the CDR3 is 18 residues.

CDR3 DNA: TGCAGTGCTACGAACTATGAGCAGTTCTTC. Translating it yields CSATNYEQFF. V usage is TRBV20-1 and J usage is TRBJ2-1; no clear D. This CDR3 region has 10 residues. Trimming cost V 4 bases and J 8 bases, with 6 bases left between them. Germline-derived CDR1 and CDR2 are DFQATT and SNEGSKA (reference sequence).

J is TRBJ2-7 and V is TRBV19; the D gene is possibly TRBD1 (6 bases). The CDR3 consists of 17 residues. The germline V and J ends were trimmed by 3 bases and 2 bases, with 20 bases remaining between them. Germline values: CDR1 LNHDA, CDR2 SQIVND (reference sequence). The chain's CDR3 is CASSISLVGRGTYEQYF. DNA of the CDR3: TGTGCCAGTAGTATTTCTCTTGTCGGCAGGGGAACCTACGAGCAGTACTTC.

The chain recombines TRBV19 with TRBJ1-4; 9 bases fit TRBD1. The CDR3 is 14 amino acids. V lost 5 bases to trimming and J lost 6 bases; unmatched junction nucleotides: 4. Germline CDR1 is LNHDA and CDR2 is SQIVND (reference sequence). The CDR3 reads CASSPGQGHEKLFF. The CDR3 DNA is TGTGCCAGTAGTCCGGGACAGGGTCATGAAAAACTGTTTTTT. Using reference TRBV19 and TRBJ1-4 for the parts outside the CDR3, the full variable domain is DGGITQSPKYLFRKEGQNVTLSCEQNLNHDAMYWYRQDPGQGLRLIYYSQIVNDFQKGDIAEGYSVSREKKESFPLTVTSAQKNPTAFYLCASSPGQGHEKLFFGSGTQLSVL.